This T cell receptor beta chain comes out of a study of T cell repertoires in cytomegalovirus infection. Background on the study: CMV infection plus the matching HLA type was flagged by public TCR beta signatures. Points from the study as a whole: The study identified carriers of CMV plus the relevant HLA from cumulative public TCR beta family frequency. Within the response measured ex vivo, HLA-C-restricted CMV-specific TCR beta clonotypes were dominant.

Many counts were recorded for this clonotype. Its specificity is not known. This CDR3 is built from 13 residues. Germline V CDR1 and CDR2: DFQATT, SNEGSKA (reference sequence). V lost 7 bases to trimming and J lost 6 bases; unmatched junction nucleotides: 7. TCRdb independently ran MiXCR on the reads; one entry per CDR3 protein. The sample lists about 260,000 distinct CDR3 sequences, approximately 14% seen once, with roughly 8.9% in the top ten. The sample was PBMCs. This rearrangement joins TRBV20-1 to TRBJ2-3; 10 bases map to TRBD2. The TCR originated in a human donor in good health (CMV status not recorded). Some clones in this sample may be carry-over from other donors' samples. CDR3: CSVLAGAMDTQYF. The DNA for the CDR3 is TGCAGTGTCCTAGCGGGAGCGATGGATACGCAGTATTTT.